This record concerns one T cell receptor (beta chain) sequence. This entry belongs to a study of blood T cell repertoires in COVID-19. As for the study in general: From the United States, Italy and Spain came samples of acute and convalescent COVID-19. PBMCs, B-cell-depleted T cells, or T cells were the source of the cDNA or gDNA that made up the material.

Authors' processing steps: From reference gene primer amplification, estimates of nucleated cell counts were derived. This table comes from immunoSEQ multiplex PCR, and its TCRdb copy is limited to in-frame clones, with some not included. That table supplies the V and J calls and clone size; D and trimming were determined from the DNA. The sample yields roughly 100,000 clones, more than 90% seen once. Trimming removed 5 bases at V and 0 bases at J, with 16 bases between. Germline V gene lookup returns CDR1 MNHEY and CDR2 SMNVEV (reference sequence). CDR3 length: 16 residues. The chain has TRBV27 and TRBJ1-1; weak D call: TRBD1 (5 bases). This receptor was taken from a man aged 18 to 29 with acute or convalescent COVID-19. Sequences were obtained from peripheral blood. CDR3: CASSLHPQGLNTEAFF. For the CDR3, the DNA is TGTGCCAGCAGTCTCCACCCCCAGGGCCTGAACACTGAAGCTTTCTTT.